This TCR beta chain was observed in a study of T-cell reconstitution after alpha-beta-depleted transplantation in children. General study results and limits: Several hundred graft clones that had expanded were reportedly the source of alpha-beta T cells about two months after transplant. At the one-year point after transplant, T-cell counts and TCRbeta diversity were found to come mostly from T cells that had been newly produced. The origin of high day-60 TCRbeta diversity in some patients lay in surviving recipient T cells and thymic progenitors.

This clonotype was seen repeatedly, ten times or more. Its antigen is unidentified. Preparation of the TCRbeta library involved a method that used unique molecular identifiers. TCRdb reprocessed the PCR reads with MiXCR, giving one entry per CDR3 protein. The sample includes 120,000 or so distinct CDR3 sequences, roughly 23% seen only once; the top ten take over 9.5%. Germline CDR1 is SGHRS and CDR2 is YFSETQ. The CDR3 length is 17 residues. V gave up 4 bases and J gave up 5 bases; unmatched junction bases: 10. The sample here was PBMCs, mostly from graft donor cells, taken 180 days after TCRalphabeta/CD19-depleted stem cell transplant. The sequence derives from a male patient between 2 and 9 years old who had a stem cell transplant for chronic granulomatous disease, so the T cells may come from the graft donor. The rearrangement links TRBV5-1 to TRBJ2-2; TRBD2 agrees at 11 bases. DNA for the CDR3: TGCGCCAGCAGCCGTGTTGCCGGGACTAGCGGAACCGGGGAGCTGTTTTTT. Residues: CASSRVAGTSGTGELFF.